Shown below are 5 T cell receptor beta chains from a single sample sequenced in a study of identical twins. MiXCR, applied by TCRdb to the 5' RACE reads, yields one record per CDR3 protein. Here the sample spans a few hundred thousand distinct CDR3 sequences, roughly 9% being singletons. The data also belong to a second study, concerning yellow fever vaccine responses in identical twins.

Sequences were obtained from CD8+ T cells sorted from blood. These receptors were collected from a woman under 30 in good health.

The genes are TRBV6-2 or TRBV6-3 and TRBJ2-1; D is undetermined. Germline V gives CDR1 MNHEY, CDR2 SVGEGT. V dropped 4 bases and J dropped 4 bases, with 11 bases sitting between them. The CDR3 extends over 14 amino acids. CDR3 sequence reads: CASSLTGIYNEQFF. CDR3 nucleotide sequence: TGTGCCAGCAGTTTAACGGGTATATACAATGAGCAGTTCTTC.

This clonotype was recorded a few times. This chain uses TRBV19 with TRBJ2-1, with 9 bases that match TRBD1. The CDR3 consists of 16 residues. V shed 4 bases, J shed 4 bases, and the junction held 8 bases outside the gene matches. CDR1 is LNHDA and CDR2 is SQIVND in the germline V gene (reference sequence). The CDR3 spells CASSSDRGLAYNEQFF. The CDR3 nucleotides are TGTGCCAGTAGTAGTGACAGGGGGTTAGCATACAATGAGCAGTTCTTC. Using reference TRBV19 and TRBJ2-1 for the parts outside the CDR3, the full variable domain is DGGITQSPKYLFRKEGQNVTLSCEQNLNHDAMYWYRQDPGQGLRLIYYSQIVNDFQKGDIAEGYSVSREKKESFPLTVTSAQKNPTAFYLCASSSDRGLAYNEQFFGPGTRLTVL.

This clonotype has just a few counts. This chain joins TRBV7-8 and TRBJ2-7, with D possibly matching TRBD2 (5 bases). The CDR3 totals 14 residues. Germline CDR1 SGHVS, CDR2 FQNEAQ. V lost 3 bases, J lost 0 bases, and 9 bases lay in between. The CDR3 sequence is CASSFLGVSYEQYF. As DNA, the CDR3 is TGTGCCAGCAGCTTCCTCGGGGTCTCCTACGAGCAGTACTTC. Using reference TRBV7-8 and TRBJ2-7 for the parts outside the CDR3, the full variable domain is GAGVSQSPRYKVAKRGQDVALRCDPISGHVSLFWYQQALGQGPEFLTYFQNEAQLDKSGLPSDRFFAERPEGSVSTLKIQRTQQEDSAVYLCASSFLGVSYEQYFGPGTRLTVT.

This clonotype was found many times. The chain couples TRBV12-3 or TRBV12-4 to TRBJ2-2, with D possibly matching TRBD2 (5 bases). V gave up 10 bases and J gave up 5 bases, with 20 bases separating them. The CDR3 extends over 15 amino acids. The CDR3 DNA follows: TGTGCCACAGAGCCGGGCGAGGGTTGGACCGGGGAGCTGTTTTTT. It yields the protein CATEPGEGWTGELFF.

The sample holds many counts of this clonotype. The CDR3 DNA is TGTGCCAGCAGCCAAGATCGGATCCACTCCTACGAGCAGTACTTC. Its protein product is CASSQDRIHSYEQYF. This chain uses TRBV3-1 with TRBJ2-7, with no clear D. Germline values: CDR1 LGHDT, CDR2 YNNKEL (reference sequence). This CDR3 has 15 residues. V was pared by 0 bases and J by 0 bases, with 9 bases between.